This T cell receptor (beta chain) was documented in a study of CD4 T cells in relation to SARS-CoV-2 and coronaviruses. As concerns this clone: Its matching antigen is unknown. Other DNA sequences of this sample code for an identical CDR3.

Findings and caveats of the study: Crossreactive clones expanded significantly less to SARS-CoV-2 than monoreactive clones. Memory recall responses, not primary responses primed in culture, are what the assay detects.

Some clones are missing from TCRdb's copy, which holds only in-frame ones; the method was immunoSEQ multiplex PCR. Among around 31,000 clones listed, roughly 76% were seen once. V was pared by 2 bases and J by 0 bases, with 5 bases between. In germline, CDR1 is MDHEN, CDR2 SYDVKM. The length of the CDR3 is 14 residues. 90,000 to 100,000 naive or memory CD4+ cells were cultured with CEF peptides for about 10 days. The sample consisted of memory CD4+ T cells from PBMCs, cultured in vitro. The clonotype comes from an adult with COVID-19. V gene TRBV28 combines with J gene TRBJ2-1, with D perhaps matching TRBD1 or TRBD2 (5 bases each). The CDR3 DNA reads as TGTGCCAGCAGTTTAGGGGGCTCCTACAATGAGCAGTTCTTC. This encodes CASSLGGSYNEQFF.